This TCR beta chain is from a study of cytomegalovirus exposure and HLA in healthy donors. Overall study results and limits: Several V segments, TRBV6-2 and TRBV6-3 among them, could not be told apart and were dropped. A later analysis linked a missense DCLRE1C variant to TCR beta V- and J-gene trimming.

Germline CDR1 and CDR2: DFQATT and SNEGSKA (reference sequence). This CDR3 is built from 11 residues. V lost 7 bases and J 3 bases, leaving 9 bases between the germline ends. The count of this clone is one. Its antigen is unidentified. Researchers ran the PCR with 60 Vbeta and 13 Jbeta primers. Here immunoSEQ multiplex PCR was the method, and the copy in TCRdb shows in-frame clones only, minus some. The profile shows about 120,000 clones, more than 60% of them singletons. Sequencing used PBMCs. The chain employs TRBV20-1 and TRBJ1-2, with D hard to call. This sequence was found in a man between 18 and 29 years old in good health and CMV-seronegative. The CDR3 DNA reads TGCAGTGTTAGGCGGGACTATGGCTACACCTTC. It codes for CSVRRDYGYTF.